Here is one T cell receptor (beta chain) with its context. Antigen unknown. The library targeted TCRbeta and was prepared with unique molecular identifiers. TCRdb used MiXCR to reprocess the PCR reads, holding one entry per CDR3 protein. The data contain some 600,000 distinct CDR3 sequences, over 10% of them singletons. The sample is drawn from a study of T-cell reconstitution after alpha-beta-depleted transplantation in children. General observations from the study: Reportedly, alpha-beta T cells present about two months post-transplant originated from several hundred expanded clones of graft origin.

The germline gives CDR1 KGHSH, CDR2 LQKENI. Between the trimmed V and J ends, which lost 0 bases and 2 bases, there was a span of 11 bases. This CDR3 has 15 residues. This specimen was PBMCs, mostly from graft donor cells, taken 360 days after TCRalphabeta/CD19-depleted stem cell transplant. The V gene is TRBV18, the J gene TRBJ2-7; D is uncertain. The origin of this receptor is a male patient younger than 18 who had a stem cell transplant for acute myeloid leukemia, so the T cells may come from the graft donor. The CDR3 is CASSPPASIPYEQYF. In DNA, the CDR3 is TGTGCCAGCTCACCACCGGCTTCAATCCCCTACGAGCAGTACTTC. Together with reference TRBV18 and TRBJ2-7, the CDR3 gives the full variable domain: NAGVMQNPRHLVRRRGQEARLRCSPMKGHSHVYWYRQLPEEGLKFMVYLQKENIIDESGMPKERFSAEFPKEGPSILRIQQVVRGDSAAYFCASSPPASIPYEQYFGPGTRLTVT.